The TCR beta chain described here comes from a study of T cell changes during pregnancy in multiple sclerosis. Clones were read by immunoSEQ multiplex PCR, and TCRdb kept only the in-frame ones, dropping some. The sample records 14,000 or so clones, over 90% being singletons. The germline V gene has CDR1 MRHNA and CDR2 SNTAGT. There are 15 residues in the CDR3. V lost 10 bases to trimming and J lost 2 bases, with 21 bases between them. The source of this sequence is a female donor in good health, enrolled as a control in a pregnancy study. The rearrangement links TRBV6-4 to TRBJ2-7, with a weak D call TRBD2 (5 bases). Sequences were derived from peripheral blood, sampled in the second trimester of pregnancy. For the CDR3, the DNA is TGTGCCACCCCTTCACGGGGATGCGGACCCTACGAGCAGTACTTC. Its protein product is CATPSRGCGPYEQYF.